These 22 T cell receptor beta chains were sequenced from one sample in a study of metastatic and nonmetastatic thyroid tumors. TCRdb re-called clones from the PCR reads using MiXCR. The sample records about 30,000 clones, roughly 17% being singletons. Among the patients, none had received any treatment before thyroid surgery. Input material: blood. The receptors originated from a female donor with papillary thyroid cancer or a benign thyroid nodule (not recorded which). Some clones in this sample may be carry-over from other donors' samples.

The chain links TRBV28 to TRBJ2-7; tentatively, D is TRBD1 (6 bases). V gave up 6 bases and J gave up 5 bases, with 14 bases separating them. CDR3 length: 13 amino acids. Germline loops: CDR1 MDHEN, CDR2 SYDVKM. CDR3: CASSQPGENEQYF. The DNA of the CDR3 is TGTGCCAGCAGCCAGCCAGGGGAGAACGAGCAGTACTTC.

This clone was recorded at least ten times. The chain recombines TRBV24-1 with TRBJ2-5; 8 bases map to TRBD2. The junction had 13 bases not matched to a gene; V was cut back by 6 bases and J by 5 bases. Germline values: CDR1 KGHDR, CDR2 SFDVKD. The CDR3 extends over 16 amino acids. CDR3 coding DNA: TGTGCCACCAGTCAAAGCGGGAGCGTTCCATGGGAGACCCAGTACTTC. It translates to CATSQSGSVPWETQYF.

This clone was detected a few times. The rearrangement joins TRBV12-3 or TRBV12-4 to TRBJ2-5, with 8 nucleotides matching TRBD1. The trim removed 1 base at V and 1 base at J, leaving 2 bases unmatched. CDR3 length: 15 amino acids. CDR3 sequence (DNA): TGTGCCAGCAGTTTAGGTACAGGGGGCCAAGAGACCCAGTACTTC. Its translation: CASSLGTGGQETQYF.

This clone was counted ten times or more. The V gene is TRBV18, the J gene TRBJ2-7, with D perhaps TRBD2 (6 bases). This CDR3 region has 16 residues. The V and J ends lost 5 bases and 2 bases respectively, with 19 bases between them. Germline V CDR1 and CDR2: KGHSH, LQKENI. CDR3 nucleotides: TGTGCCAGCTCAGCCTCGATATTGGCGGGACCCTACGAGCAGTACTTC. Encoded protein: CASSASILAGPYEQYF. Full variable domain (outside the CDR3, taken from reference TRBV18 and TRBJ2-7): NAGVMQNPRHLVRRRGQEARLRCSPMKGHSHVYWYRQLPEEGLKFMVYLQKENIIDESGMPKERFSAEFPKEGPSILRIQQVVRGDSAAYFCASSASILAGPYEQYFGPGTRLTVT.

The rearrangement links TRBV20-1 to TRBJ2-7, with D possibly matching TRBD1 (5 bases). Per germline, CDR1 DFQATT and CDR2 SNEGSKA (reference sequence). This CDR3 spans 14 amino acids. Trimming left V 2 bases short and J 4 bases short, with 15 bases between. CDR3 sequence reads: CSARTPDKDYEQYF. CDR3 DNA: TGCAGTGCTAGAACCCCGGACAAAGATTACGAGCAGTACTTC.

The chain has TRBV12-3 or TRBV12-4 and TRBJ2-7; D remains ambiguous. The V end was cut by 3 bases, the J end by 5 bases, with 23 bases between. This CDR3 comprises 17 residues. DNA for the CDR3: TGTGCCAGCAGTTTCGGCTTCGGATCCGGTTTCGTGGACGAGCAGTACTTC. This encodes CASSFGFGSGFVDEQYF.

The sample holds many counts of this clone. The V gene is TRBV7-8, the J gene TRBJ2-3; 13 bases fit TRBD2. The J segment lost 3 bases and the V segment lost 0 bases, leaving 6 bases of the junction unmatched. The CDR3 runs to 18 residues. The germline gives CDR1 SGHVS, CDR2 FQNEAQ. CDR3 sequence (DNA): TGTGCCAGCAGCTTAGCTGGACTAGCGGGAGTGGGGACAGATACGCAGTATTTT. Protein: CASSLAGLAGVGTDTQYF.

This clone appeared many times. The chain has TRBV30 and TRBJ2-5; D is uncertain. Trimming removed 2 bases from V and 1 base from J, with 8 bases in between. The length of the CDR3 is 13 residues. CDR1 and CDR2 (germline): GTSNPN, SVGIG (reference sequence). CDR3 sequence: CAWSPRTQETQYF. Here the CDR3 DNA reads TGTGCCTGGAGTCCGAGGACCCAAGAGACCCAGTACTTC.

This clone was picked up many times. This chain links TRBV9 with TRBJ2-1; D possibly uses TRBD1 or TRBD2 (5 bases each). Germline V gene lookup returns CDR1 SGDLS and CDR2 YYNGEE. Trimming left V 3 bases short and J 10 bases short, with 23 bases between. The CDR3 runs 16 residues. The chain's CDR3 is CASSETGTTGLEEQFF. DNA of the CDR3: TGTGCCAGCAGCGAGACCGGGACCACGGGCCTAGAGGAGCAGTTCTTC.

This clone was picked up many times. This chain links TRBV5-1 with TRBJ2-7, with 8 nucleotides matching TRBD2. The CDR3 length is 14 residues. Germline CDR1 is SGHRS and CDR2 is YFSETQ. V lost 3 bases and J lost 6; bases outside the gene matches: 8. DNA for the CDR3: TGCGCCAGCAGCTACGGACTAGCTCGTTTCGAGCAGTACTTC. Translation gives CASSYGLARFEQYF.

In this sample, this clone is medium-sized. The CDR3 here is CASSAGAGGIYEQYF. The CDR3 nucleotides read TGTGCCAGCAGTGCTGGGGCAGGGGGCATCTACGAGCAGTACTTC. The chain recombines TRBV12-3 or TRBV12-4 with TRBJ2-7; 8 nucleotides match TRBD1. V gave up 5 bases and J gave up 3 bases; unmatched junction bases: 9. The CDR3 extends over 15 amino acids.

V usage is TRBV28 and J usage is TRBJ2-1; D is perhaps TRBD1 or TRBD2 (7 bases each). Deletions cut 5 bases from V and 7 bases from J, with 9 bases between. This CDR3 contains 12 residues. CDR1 and CDR2 from the germline V gene are MDHEN and SYDVKM. This CDR3 is CASSQGGNEQFF. CDR3 bases: TGTGCCAGCAGTCAGGGGGGGAATGAGCAGTTCTTC.

In its sample, this clone was seen once. The chain combines TRBV20-1 with TRBJ2-5, with D possibly matching TRBD2 (6 bases). In germline, CDR1 is DFQATT, CDR2 SNEGSKA (reference sequence). Trimming shortened V by 6 bases and J by 5 bases, and 13 bases separated the two germline ends. The CDR3 length is 12 residues. CDR3 nucleotides: TGCAGTGCCCGCACCCTAGCGGAGACCCAGTACTTC. Its protein is CSARTLAETQYF.

The chain couples TRBV20-1 to TRBJ1-2, with 7 positions matching TRBD1. The germline V gene encodes CDR1 DFQATT and CDR2 SNEGSKA (reference sequence). This CDR3 has 12 amino acids. V was pared by 5 bases and J by 10 bases, with 10 bases of the junction left unmatched. CDR3 amino acids: CSADRELYFYTF. CDR3 sequence (DNA): TGCAGTGCTGACAGGGAACTCTATTTCTACACCTTC.

The V call is TRBV11-2, the J call TRBJ1-6, with TRBD1 matching 10 bases. This CDR3 comprises 15 residues. Looked up from germline, CDR1 is SGHAT and CDR2 is FQNNGV. V trimming: 6 bases; J trimming: 9 bases; junction bases outside the gene matches: 8. In nucleotides, the CDR3 is TGTGCCAGCAGTTCCAGCGGGACAGGGGCTTCACCCCTCCACTTT. Translated: CASSSSGTGASPLHF.

The V gene is TRBV11-1, the J gene TRBJ2-3; 9 bases map to TRBD2. CDR3 length equals 16 residues. CDR1 and CDR2 from the germline V gene are SGHAT and FQDESV (reference sequence). Losses at the gene ends were 5 bases for V and 7 bases for J; bases not matched to a gene: 13. CDR3 in DNA: TGTGCCAGCAGCATCTTAGGGGCTAGCGGGATGTATACGCAGTATTTT. It specifies CASSILGASGMYTQYF.

Notes on this clone: Being one base from a much bigger clone, this may be a read error. The rearrangement uses TRBV18 and TRBJ1-1; D ambiguous. Per the germline V gene, CDR1 is KGHSH and CDR2 is LQKENI. This CDR3 region has 16 residues. The ends were cut back, 1 base at V and 1 base at J, with 13 bases in the middle. CDR3 sequence reads: CASSPQYVQTNTEAFF. The DNA for the CDR3 is TGTGCCAGCTCACCACAATATGTACAGACGAACACTGAAGCTTTCTTT.

This clone was counted many times. This clone may be a read error of a much larger clone one base away. The J gene is TRBJ1-2, the V gene TRBV27; no definite D call. The germline V and J ends were trimmed by 4 bases and 8 bases, with 14 bases remaining between them. CDR3 length: 13 residues. From germline, CDR1 is MNHEY and CDR2 SMNVEV (reference sequence). CDR3 coding DNA: TGTGCCAGCAGTTCAATGGGATTGGAAGGCTACACCTTC. Translated: CASSSMGLEGYTF.

This clone has a count of ten or more. This chain uses TRBV18 with TRBJ2-3, with 10 bases that match TRBD1. Looked up from germline, CDR1 is KGHSH and CDR2 is LQKENI. The length of the CDR3 is 16 residues. V dropped 6 bases and J dropped 3; count of bases not matched to a gene: 9. The CDR3 reads CASSPRQGAWTDTQYF. The CDR3 DNA reads as TGTGCCAGCTCCCCCCGACAGGGGGCTTGGACAGATACGCAGTATTTT. The full variable domain, rest sourced from reference TRBV18 and TRBJ2-3, is NAGVMQNPRHLVRRRGQEARLRCSPMKGHSHVYWYRQLPEEGLKFMVYLQKENIIDESGMPKERFSAEFPKEGPSILRIQQVVRGDSAAYFCASSPRQGAWTDTQYFGPGTRLTVL.

This clone is labeled as medium-sized. The V call is TRBV20-1, the J call TRBJ1-2, with 10 bases lining up with TRBD1. The CDR3 covers 14 residues. J was trimmed by 4 bases and V by 5 bases; bases with no gene match: 7. Germline lookup yields CDR1 DFQATT and CDR2 SNEGSKA (reference sequence). CDR3 loop: CSAFNRTGGYGYTF. CDR3 in DNA: TGCAGTGCTTTCAATCGGACAGGGGGCTATGGCTACACCTTC.

This clone was seen ten or more times. V gene TRBV12-3 or TRBV12-4 combines with J gene TRBJ1-5, with a tentative D call TRBD1 (6 bases). V was trimmed by 6 bases and J by 0 bases, leaving 12 bases between them. The CDR3 is 15 amino acids. The DNA for the CDR3 is TGTGCCAGCAGCATGGGACACCATAGCAATCAGCCCCAGCATTTT. This codes for CASSMGHHSNQPQHF.

In this sample, this clone turned up many times. CDR3 loop: CASGLVRAGGGSEQFF. CDR3 nucleotide sequence: TGTGCTAGTGGTTTGGTACGTGCGGGAGGTGGGTCTGAGCAGTTCTTC. The J gene is TRBJ2-1, the V gene TRBV12-5, with TRBD2 identical over 8 bases. Per germline, CDR1 LGHNT and CDR2 FRNRAP. This CDR3 region has 16 residues. The J segment lost 9 bases and the V segment lost 0 bases, leaving 10 bases of the junction unmatched.